The present entry profiles one T cell receptor (beta chain) with its context. Its specific antigen is unknown. No much larger clone is present one base from it, and per-base qualities are unavailable. These data originate in a study of blood T cells in healthy people across ages (dated by TCRdb to about 2015). With regard to the full study: In model experiments, template switching captured roughly one uniquely barcoded TCR beta cDNA molecule for every two T cells. The donors were split into four age groups: young (average 16 years), middle-aged (39), aged (more than 55) and long-lived (under 90). To avoid experimental bias, donors of different ages were randomly spread across the sequencing lanes. Two additional independent replicas of 1 million unique cDNA reads from the same blood draw were analyzed for two donors (one aged 18 to 30 and one aged 80 or older). To track age-related changes in TCR beta repertoire diversity, the study relied on deep sequencing normalized with unique cDNA molecular identifiers. The paper's findings and limits, for the study overall: Because the CMV infection status of the donors was unknown, age-related changes in expanded clonotypes may potentially have been confounded. As age increased, observed TCR beta diversity per million T cells dropped in a roughly linear way, and a significant reduction was already evident by age 40. Compared with the aged group, the long-lived group had more naive CD4+ T cells, fewer expanded clones and increased TCR diversity, a pattern suggesting age selection. Total diversity estimates from one million sequenced T cells were considered lower bounds and underestimates. The percentage of naive T cells measured by flow cytometry correlated strongly with observed TCR beta diversity. Conclusive comparison of naive and antigen-experienced compartments was prevented by the profiling of bulk unsorted PBMCs.

Systemically healthy Caucasian individuals from Russia, 39 in total and aged 6 to 90 years, were included as donors. Approximately 9.3 milliliters of peripheral blood were collected from each donor into EDTA-treated Vacutainer tubes. Ficoll-Paque density-gradient centrifugation was used to isolate PBMCs, with at least 6 million obtained per sample. Total RNA, at least 6 micrograms per sample, was extracted from PBMCs with Trizol reagent. For every donor, flow cytometry on a PBMC aliquot measured the percentage of naive CD45RAhigh/CD27high T cells. Germline trimming amounts to 4 bases on V and 6 bases on J, with 3 as the count of junction bases outside the gene matches. From the germline V gene (reference sequence), CDR1 is DFQATT and CDR2 is SNEGSKA. The CDR3 measures 13 amino acids from cysteine to phenylalanine. Just CDR3 DNA is preserved here, 39 bases in frame from base 1. Library construction relied on 5' RACE. These reads were obtained on an Illumina HiSeq 2500. A second PCR of about 6 to 12 cycles was run with a J-beta primer mix and a sample-barcoded 5' primer. Each TCR beta cDNA molecule received a unique molecular identifier from a template-switch 5' adaptor carrying 12 random nucleotides. At least 2.5 million CDR3-containing paired-end reads were obtained from each sample. First-strand cDNA was synthesized from all RNA with the Mint cDNA synthesis kit, primed by a TRBC-specific oligonucleotide. After uracil-DNA glycosylase treatment, a first 18-cycle PCR used universal primers M1SS and BC2_uni_R on all cDNA. From the authors' description of their analysis: For normalization, 1 million high-quality reads, each with a distinct molecular identifier, were randomly selected from each sample. Instead of being binned into consensus sequences, reads that shared molecular identifiers were thrown out. MiTCR, set to a Q25 quality threshold and the strictest error-elimination algorithm, was used for CDR3 identification, clonotype clustering and error correction. A nonparametric unseen species model with Euler transformation was used to estimate lower-bound total TCR beta diversity. The public reads were reprocessed in TCRdb via fastp at Q25 and MiXCR, keeping in-frame beta chains. For every CDR3 protein sequence, its rows merge into one entry that carries the most common genes and DNA. What appears here as the V and J calls and clone size reflects TCRdb's work, not the paper's. This sample holds more than 500,000 distinct CDR3 sequences; approximately 27% were observed only once. About 18% of the sample is taken by the ten largest.

The sequence links TRBV20-1 to TRBJ1-6, with TRBD1 matching 7 junction bases. This TCR derives from a woman between 65 and 79 years old in good health. The sequencing sample was made of blood. The nucleotide sequence is TGCAGTGCTAATGGACAGGCTAATTCACCCCTCCACTTT. Translated, this gives CSANGQANSPLHF.